This is a list of T cell receptor beta chains from one sample in a study of T cell changes during pregnancy in multiple sclerosis. This table comes from immunoSEQ multiplex PCR, and its TCRdb copy is limited to in-frame clones, with some not included. The repertoire has about 59,000 clones, approximately 94% of them found once; the top ten carry over 2%. This specimen consisted of CD8+ T cells from peripheral blood mononuclear cells, obtained after pregnancy. These receptors were collected from a female donor with multiple sclerosis, enrolled in a pregnancy study. Each CDR3 is given without its conserved first and last residue.

j_call,v_call,cdr3_aa
TRBJ1-2,TRBV29-1,SVGEQEGGYT
TRBJ2-1,TRBV28,ASRVRDRYNEQF
TRBJ2-1,TRBV5-1,ASSLLGPRLAGYNEQF
TRBJ2-3,TRBV19,ASTGGIWDTQY
TRBJ2-1,TRBV4-1,ASSQASQGTHEQF
TRBJ1-3,TRBV29-1,SVEDPGTGTGNTIY
TRBJ1-5,TRBV19,ASSIMGQNQPQH
TRBJ2-1,TRBV28,ASSRRQGINEQF
TRBJ2-1,TRBV10-3,AISATEENYNEQF
TRBJ2-5,TRBV5-1,ASSPRLAGGPQETQY
TRBJ2-5,TRBV2,ASRVIAGEVAQETQY
TRBJ2-5,TRBV15,ATSRFPGQDQPQY
TRBJ2-7,TRBV27,ASTKGGTAAYEQY
TRBJ1-2,TRBV5-8,ASSRPGQGAVGYT
TRBJ1-1,TRBV30,AWRTHPNTEAF
TRBJ2-1,TRBV9,ASSFPPLLAGDRSSYNEQF
TRBJ2-7,TRBV6-5,ASSPNRDYEQY
TRBJ1-2,TRBV6-5,ASSTPGFGYT
TRBJ2-5,TRBV5-1,ASSPGREELETQY
TRBJ2-7,TRBV5-1,ASSLGQGAYYEQY
TRBJ2-2,TRBV28,ASSARDRGEVGELF
TRBJ2-2,TRBV7-9,ASSPGQNTGELF
TRBJ2-3,TRBV7-9,ASSLEGTSGRLYTDTQY
TRBJ2-1,TRBV11-1,ASSLAGLGIYNEQF
TRBJ2-7,TRBV30,AWSDSNEQY
TRBJ2-1,TRBV7-6,ASSSGLAGVQEQF
TRBJ2-7,TRBV19,ASSPGVEQY
TRBJ2-1,TRBV19,ASSPLAKDNEQF
TRBJ2-7,TRBV27,ASSPREGGTYEQY
TRBJ2-5,TRBV7-2,ASSLGLARETQY